The T cell receptor (beta chain) described here comes from a study of T cells after yellow fever vaccination. This clonotype was counted at least ten times. Its antigen is unidentified. V was cut by 2 bases and J by 6 bases, with 11 bases left in between. CDR3 length: 14 residues. Germline CDR1 and CDR2: DFQATT and SNEGSKA (reference sequence). Study results and limitations: When the response was secondary, it was weaker but reached its peak faster, day 5 versus 15.

Making TCR cDNA involved 5'RACE template switching, which added UMIs and a universal primer site. TCRdb recomputed calls from the 5' RACE reads with MiXCR, one row per CDR3 protein. The data show more than 120,000 distinct CDR3 sequences, less than 9.5% seen once. This sequence originates from a man aged 25-45 years who received the YFV17D yellow fever vaccine. The source material was CD4+ T cells sorted from PBMCs, sampled 5 days after the yellow fever booster vaccination. The rearrangement uses TRBV20-1 and TRBJ1-6; D is unclear. The DNA of the CDR3 is TGCAGTGCTAGATCCCGTGGAGCTAATTCACCCCTCCACTTT. Encoded protein: CSARSRGANSPLHF.